Listed here are 30 T cell receptor beta chains from one sample, sequenced in a study of T cell repertoires in cytomegalovirus infection. Which antigens these TCRs recognize remains unknown. TCRdb itself ran the reads through MiXCR, one entry per CDR3 protein. Among about half a million distinct CDR3 sequences listed, about 44% were seen once. The sample in question was cultured PBMCs, obtained from culture after CMV antigen stimulation. These receptors were taken from a human donor in good health (CMV status not recorded). Some clones in this sample may be carry-over from other donors' samples.

The chain has TRBV12-3 or TRBV12-4 and TRBJ1-5; D not certain. CDR3 length: 16 residues. The ends were cut back, 7 bases at V and 0 bases at J, with 16 bases in the middle. As DNA, the CDR3 is TGTGCCAGCACTCTTGAGGATGTTTATAGCAATCAGCCCCAGCATTTT. Its protein is CASTLEDVYSNQPQHF.

The chain has TRBV7-6 and TRBJ2-5; D not certain. The ends were cut back, 5 bases at V and 2 bases at J, with 15 bases in the middle. CDR1 is SGHVS, CDR2 FNYEAQ, per germline. The CDR3 has 15 amino acids. The CDR3 region is CASSRGPIPQETQYF. CDR3 nucleotides: TGTGCCAGCAGCCGTGGACCAATTCCTCAAGAGACCCAGTACTTC.

This chain links TRBV4-3 with TRBJ2-2; D unresolved. V lost 0 bases and J 6 bases, leaving 5 bases between the germline ends. From germline, CDR1 is LGHNA and CDR2 YSLEER. This CDR3 comprises 13 residues. This CDR3 reads CASSQETAGELFF. In nucleotides, the CDR3 is TGCGCCAGCAGCCAAGAGACTGCCGGGGAGCTGTTTTTT.

This chain uses TRBV4-1 with TRBJ2-1; D tentatively fits TRBD1 or TRBD2 (5 bases each). V was pared by 1 base and J by 0 bases, with 13 bases between. CDR3 size: 17 residues. Germline lookup yields CDR1 MGHRA and CDR2 YSYEKL. The CDR3 loop is CASSQGGSWGSYNEQFF. The CDR3 DNA is TGCGCCAGCAGCCAAGGGGGGTCCTGGGGCTCCTACAATGAGCAGTTCTTC.

V and J are TRBV20-1 and TRBJ2-7, with 9 bases aligning to TRBD1. Per the germline V gene, CDR1 is DFQATT and CDR2 is SNEGSKA (reference sequence). V was pared by 0 bases and J by 4 bases, with 7 bases of the junction left unmatched. This CDR3 is built from 15 residues. Here the CDR3 DNA reads TGCAGTGCTAGAGATTCCGGACAGGGGACTTACGAGCAGTACTTC. As protein: CSARDSGQGTYEQYF.

V is TRBV28 and J is TRBJ2-3; a possible D gene is TRBD2 (6 bases). Germline CDR1 and CDR2: MDHEN and SYDVKM. The CDR3 has 15 residues. Trimming left V 4 bases short and J 4 bases short, with 15 bases between. CDR3 residues: CASSSGGDVSDTQYF. CDR3 in DNA: TGTGCCAGCAGTTCTGGAGGGGATGTCTCAGATACGCAGTATTTT.

The chain couples TRBV28 to TRBJ2-1; either TRBD1 or TRBD2 may fit D (7 bases each). This CDR3 spans 16 amino acids. Trimming removed 1 base from V and 3 bases from J, with 13 bases in between. Germline V gene lookup returns CDR1 MDHEN and CDR2 SYDVKM. The CDR3 spells CASSLYQGGNYNEQFF. The CDR3 DNA sequence: TGTGCCAGCAGTTTATACCAGGGGGGGAACTACAATGAGCAGTTCTTC.

This clonotype was observed once. The CDR3 spells CASSTHRDRVYNEQFF. The CDR3 bases are TGTGCCAGCAGCACCCACCGGGACAGGGTTTATAATGAGCAGTTCTTC. This chain uses TRBV7-2 with TRBJ2-1; 9 bases are a match to TRBD1. CDR1 is SGHTA, CDR2 FQGNSA, per germline. The V and J ends lost 5 bases and 7 bases, in that order; junction bases with no gene match: 12. The CDR3 has 16 amino acids. The entire variable domain, with the rest obtained from reference TRBV7-2 and TRBJ2-1, is as follows: GAGVSQSPSNKVTEKGKDVELRCDPISGHTALYWYRQSLGQGLEFLIYFQGNSAPDKSGLPSDRFSAERTGGSVSTLTIQRTQQEDSAVYLCASSTHRDRVYNEQFFGPGTRLTVL.

The chain recombines TRBV7-6 with TRBJ2-3, with D perhaps matching TRBD2 (6 bases). V was trimmed by 5 bases and J by 4 bases, leaving 10 bases between them. The CDR3 consists of 13 residues. CDR1 SGHVS and CDR2 FNYEAQ come from the germline V gene. The CDR3 spells CASSVTSSDTQYF. In DNA, the CDR3 is TGTGCCAGCAGCGTGACTAGTTCAGATACGCAGTATTTT.

This clonotype was counted a few times. This chain links TRBV5-4 with TRBJ2-3; a possible D gene is TRBD2 (7 bases). The CDR3 is 16 amino acids. The germline V and J ends were trimmed by 3 bases and 6 bases, with 20 bases remaining between them. Germline V lookup: CDR1 SGHNT, CDR2 YYREEE (reference sequence). The CDR3 DNA sequence: TGTGCCAGCAGCTCCTATTTGCGGGGGCGACGGGATACGCAGTATTTT. It specifies CASSSYLRGRRDTQYF.

A note on this clonotype: This clone may be a read error of a much larger clone one base away. The V and J genes are TRBV7-2 and TRBJ1-1, with D possibly being TRBD1 (5 bases). The V and J ends lost 5 bases and 2 bases respectively, with 12 bases between them. The germline gives CDR1 SGHTA, CDR2 FQGNSA. CDR3 length: 14 amino acids. CDR3 residues: CASSPRTRNTEAFF. The CDR3 DNA is TGTGCCAGCAGCCCCCGGACAAGAAACACTGAAGCTTTCTTT. Supplemented by reference TRBV7-2 and TRBJ1-1, the full variable domain reads GAGVSQSPSNKVTEKGKDVELRCDPISGHTALYWYRQSLGQGLEFLIYFQGNSAPDKSGLPSDRFSAERTGGSVSTLTIQRTQQEDSAVYLCASSPRTRNTEAFFGQGTRLTVV.

Here the CDR3 reads CASSSPRAGATDTQYF. The CDR3 bases are TGTGCCAGCAGTTCGCCCCGAGCGGGAGCCACAGATACGCAGTATTTT. This chain joins TRBV28 and TRBJ2-3; 8 nucleotides match TRBD2. Losses at the gene ends were 4 bases for V and 2 bases for J; bases not matched to a gene: 8. The CDR3 is 16 amino acids. Germline CDR1 MDHEN, CDR2 SYDVKM.

The chain carries TRBV7-2 and TRBJ1-6, with no clear D. Germline CDR1 reads SGHTA; CDR2 reads FQGNSA. The V gene lost 2 bases and the J gene lost 7 bases, with 12 bases spanning the gap. This CDR3 spans 15 amino acids. CDR3 in amino acids: CASSLSGDLNSPLHF. CDR3 in DNA: TGTGCCAGCAGCTTATCCGGAGATCTAAATTCACCCCTCCACTTT.

This clonotype was observed a handful of times. The chain carries TRBV12-3 or TRBV12-4 and TRBJ2-7; 10 bases line up with TRBD2. J lost 1 base, V lost 6 bases, and 3 bases had no gene match. The CDR3 runs 14 residues. CDR3 coding DNA: TGTGCCAGCAGACCGACTAGCGGGTCCTACGAGCAGTACTTC. Translated, it gives CASRPTSGSYEQYF.

In its sample, this clonotype was seen once. V and J are TRBV7-2 and TRBJ2-3, with a possible D match to TRBD2 (7 bases). Germline V gene lookup returns CDR1 SGHTA and CDR2 FQGNSA. V gave up 3 bases and J gave up 4 bases, with 14 bases separating them. The CDR3 runs to 15 residues. The CDR3 nucleotides are TGTGCCAGCAGCTTCGGGGGGCTGGGTCCAGATACGCAGTATTTT. It is translated as CASSFGGLGPDTQYF.

J is TRBJ2-5 and V is TRBV7-2; 7 nucleotides agree with TRBD2. The CDR3 loop spans 17 amino acids. Germline V gene data show CDR1 as SGHTA and CDR2 as FQGNSA. With 3 bases clipped from V and 4 bases from J, the junction kept 14 bases outside the gene matches. This chain's CDR3 is CASSFLGIGGTTETQYF. CDR3 in DNA: TGTGCCAGCAGCTTTTTGGGGATCGGGGGGACGACAGAGACCCAGTACTTC.

This chain connects TRBV7-2 to TRBJ2-7; 12 nucleotides match TRBD2. Germline V lookup: CDR1 SGHTA, CDR2 FQGNSA. The V gene end was trimmed by 5 bases and the J gene end by 4 bases; junction bases not matched to a gene: 9. The CDR3 runs 16 residues. The CDR3 protein is CASSTRLAGEPYEQYF. CDR3 nucleotides: TGTGCCAGCAGCACTCGACTAGCGGGAGAACCTTACGAGCAGTACTTC. Looking up the rest from reference TRBV7-2 and TRBJ2-7 gives the full variable domain: GAGVSQSPSNKVTEKGKDVELRCDPISGHTALYWYRQSLGQGLEFLIYFQGNSAPDKSGLPSDRFSAERTGGSVSTLTIQRTQQEDSAVYLCASSTRLAGEPYEQYFGPGTRLTVT.

This clonotype was seen more than once but under ten times. The rearrangement uses TRBV14 and TRBJ1-1; 9 bases align to TRBD1. CDR3 size: 17 residues. Germline V gene data show CDR1 as SGHDN and CDR2 as FVKESK. The ends lost 6 bases at V and 7 bases at J; junction bases unmatched: 18. CDR3 nucleotide sequence: TGTGCCAGCAGACCGAGGGGGACATCGGGACAGGGCGTTGAAGCTTTCTTT. It encodes CASRPRGTSGQGVEAFF.

The V call is TRBV11-3, the J call TRBJ2-3; D gene ambiguous. Trimming pared 5 bases from V and 5 bases from J, leaving 11 bases between. The CDR3 extends over 13 amino acids. Germline CDR1 is SGHNT and CDR2 is YENEEA. The CDR3 DNA sequence: TGTGCCAGCAGCCCTCCGAACCTAGATACGCAGTATTTT. This sequence encodes CASSPPNLDTQYF.

The chain is built from TRBV11-2 and TRBJ1-4; weak D call: TRBD1 (5 bases). CDR3 length equals 17 residues. Germline V gene lookup returns CDR1 SGHAT and CDR2 FQNNGV. Trimming shortened V by 5 bases and J by 0 bases, and 16 bases separated the two germline ends. The CDR3 DNA is TGTGCCAGCAGCCCCTGGCGGGGGATCTCAACTAATGAAAAACTGTTTTTT. Translating gives CASSPWRGISTNEKLFF.

The V call is TRBV9, the J call TRBJ2-4, with 7 bases fitting TRBD2. The CDR3 totals 14 residues. Germline V lookup: CDR1 SGDLS, CDR2 YYNGEE. The V gene end was trimmed by 3 bases and the J gene end by 3 bases; junction bases not matched to a gene: 3. In nucleotides, the CDR3 is TGTGCCAGCAGCGCCCGGGACTACAAAAACATTCAGTACTTC. It specifies CASSARDYKNIQYF.

The V and J genes are TRBV12-3 or TRBV12-4 and TRBJ2-5; D is possibly TRBD1 or TRBD2 (5 bases each). V lost 5 bases, J lost 7 bases, and 14 bases lay in between. The CDR3 contains 13 residues. The CDR3 coding sequence is TGTGCCAGCAGTGACAGCAGGGACGCGACCCAGTACTTC. This sequence encodes CASSDSRDATQYF.

The chain uses TRBV10-3 and TRBJ2-5; TRBD2 agrees at 8 bases. The CDR3 consists of 16 residues. V shed 0 bases, J shed 4 bases, and the junction held 7 bases outside the gene matches. Germline values: CDR1 ENHRY, CDR2 SYGVKD. CDR3 in DNA: TGTGCCATCAGTGAGTCGGTCGCGGGGGGAAGAGAGACCCAGTACTTC. This codes for CAISESVAGGRETQYF.

The rearrangement joins TRBV6-5 to TRBJ1-1; 7 nucleotides match TRBD1. Germline values: CDR1 MNHEY, CDR2 SVGAGI. This CDR3 contains 17 residues. Germline trimming cut 6 bases from V and 4 bases from J; bases unmatched to any gene: 17. This chain's CDR3 is CASSSRQGRRLSTEAFF. Here the CDR3 DNA reads TGTGCCAGCAGCTCACGACAGGGACGACGCCTGAGCACTGAAGCTTTCTTT.

The V and J genes are TRBV20-1 and TRBJ1-6; D gene uncertain. The V end was cut by 3 bases, the J end by 0 bases, with 18 bases between. From germline, CDR1 is DFQATT and CDR2 SNEGSKA (reference sequence). The CDR3 runs to 18 residues. DNA for the CDR3: TGCAGTGCTAGCCCCCTCCGGGGAGAAAGCTCCTATAATTCACCCCTCCACTTT. Its protein product is CSASPLRGESSYNSPLHF.

V usage is TRBV11-1 and J usage is TRBJ2-6; 9 bases fit TRBD1. V dropped 3 bases and J dropped 2; count of bases not matched to a gene: 2. The CDR3 totals 16 residues. The germline gives CDR1 SGHAT, CDR2 FQDESV (reference sequence). CDR3 protein: CASSFRQGAGANVLTF. For the CDR3, the DNA is TGTGCCAGCAGCTTCAGACAGGGGGCTGGGGCCAACGTCCTGACTTTC.

The rearrangement uses TRBV27 and TRBJ2-2; no firm D call. The germline V and J ends were trimmed by 5 bases and 2 bases, with 6 bases remaining between them. Germline V gene lookup returns CDR1 MNHEY and CDR2 SMNVEV (reference sequence). The CDR3 has 13 amino acids. CDR3 coding DNA: TGTGCCAGCAGTACATACAACACCGGGGAGCTGTTTTTT. This sequence encodes CASSTYNTGELFF.

The CDR3 nucleotides read TGCAGCGTTGAAGTGGGACAGGGGATCGATGGCTACACCTTC. It is translated as CSVEVGQGIDGYTF. The chain recombines TRBV29-1 with TRBJ1-2; 10 bases map to TRBD1. The CDR3 length is 14 residues. The junction had 5 bases not matched to a gene; V was cut back by 1 base and J by 6 bases. The germline gives CDR1 SQVTM, CDR2 ANQGSEA.

This clonotype turned up a few times. The chain couples TRBV7-8 to TRBJ1-5; D might be TRBD1 (5 bases). The CDR3 covers 14 residues. The V end lost 4 bases, the J end lost 6 bases, and 13 bases lay between the germline ends. Germline CDR1 SGHVS, CDR2 FQNEAQ. CDR3 bases: TGTGCCAGCAGCTCTGGGGGGTCTGGTCAGCCCCAGCATTTT. Translating it yields CASSSGGSGQPQHF.

V and J are TRBV7-9 and TRBJ1-1; no reliable D call. Trimming took 3 bases from V and 4 from J, leaving 18 bases between them. This CDR3 contains 16 residues. The germline CDR1 and CDR2 sequences are SEHNR and FQNEAQ (reference sequence). CDR3: CASSFVVSRWGTEAFF. CDR3 in DNA: TGTGCCAGCAGCTTTGTTGTGAGCCGATGGGGCACTGAAGCTTTCTTT.